This T cell receptor beta chain was sequenced in a study of T-cell reconstitution after alpha-beta-depleted transplantation in children (dated by TCRdb to about 2016). Some background on the complete study: Using TCR repertoire profiling, the study quantitatively followed how T-cell immune reconstitution unfolded in children after TCRalphabeta/CD19-depleted allogeneic hematopoietic cell transplantation.

This specimen's treatment or condition label, per the study, means: allogeneic hematopoietic cell transplantation with graft depleted of TCRalphabeta T cells and CD19 B cells. Transplant recipients were children who received TCRalphabeta/CD19-depleted allogeneic hematopoietic cell grafts. Libraries were constructed by PCR. The sequencer listed for this sample is Illumina HiSeq 2500. TCR libraries were prepared with molecular barcoding, using unique molecular identifiers to normalize TCRbeta repertoire quantification. TCRdb reanalyzed the raw reads on its own, using fastp at Q25 for trimming and MiXCR for clone calling, and kept in-frame beta chains. Identical CDR3 protein sequences are pooled into one entry, listed with their most common genes and DNA. The sample table shows tens of thousands of distinct CDR3 sequences, and roughly 5.2% are seen once. The ten largest make up about 20% of the sample.

Study-wide conclusions, independent of this receptor: Over the following months the frequencies of hyperexpanded clones went down, and after one year T-cell counts and TCRbeta diversity were mostly credited to newly produced T cells. In some patients, the high TCRbeta diversity seen at day 60 was put down to recipient T cells and intrathymic progenitors that had survived conditioning. The apparently early alphabetaT-cell count recovery about two months after transplant was reportedly dependent on only several hundred rapidly expanded clones derived from non-depleted graft cells.

V loses 0 bases of germline sequence and J loses 6 bases, and the interval between the two ends is 11 bases. As encoded in the germline V gene, CDR1 is SQVTM while CDR2 is ANQGSEA. The CDR3 numbers 13 residues from cysteine through phenylalanine. Just CDR3 DNA is preserved here, 39 bases in frame from base 1. This clonotype has at least ten counts. Its antigen target is currently unknown. One base away there is no much larger clone; base qualities are not given. This sequence uses TRBV29-1 and TRBJ1-2, with the D gene not clear enough to name. This clonotype was sampled from a boy in the first two years of life who had a stem cell transplant for acute myeloid leukemia, so the T cells may come from the graft donor. The sequencing used PBMCs, mostly from graft donor cells, collected 180 days after TCRalphabeta/CD19-depleted stem cell transplant. CDR3 loop: CSVEDLGWDGYTF. Read as DNA, the sequence is TGCAGCGTTGAAGATTTGGGGTGGGATGGCTACACCTTC.